This TCR beta chain was captured by sequencing in a study of shared clonotypes between healthy human individuals. Here immunoSEQ multiplex PCR was the method, and the copy in TCRdb shows in-frame clones only, minus some. This table has some 500,000 clones, roughly 85% appearing once. The table lists this clone with a few counts. This CDR3 has 16 residues. V was pared by 6 bases and J by 6 bases, with 9 bases of the junction left unmatched. The germline V gene has CDR1 KGHSH and CDR2 LQKENI. The source of this sequence is a woman in her 40s in good health. Some clones in this sample may be carry-over from other donors' samples. The V and J genes are TRBV18 and TRBJ1-5, with 12 bases lining up with TRBD1. The sequencing input was PBMCs. The CDR3 reads CASSTGTGGVIQPQHF. The CDR3 DNA reads as TGTGCCAGCTCCACCGGGACAGGGGGCGTGATTCAGCCCCAGCATTTT.